Shown below are 7 T cell receptor beta chains from a single sample sequenced in a study of Graves' ophthalmopathy and Graves' hyperthyroidism. RNA transcripts were the source from which TCR beta CDR3 regions were amplified. First-round RT-PCR with HTBI primers preceded a second-round multiplex PCR. From the multiplex PCR reads, TCRdb called clonotypes with MiXCR, one entry per CDR3 protein. The table records under 350,000 distinct CDR3 sequences, 15% to 20% of them present only once. Sequenced material: peripheral blood. The source is an adult man with Graves' ophthalmopathy.

This clonotype came up many times. This chain connects TRBV12-3 or TRBV12-4 to TRBJ1-1, with D unresolved. The V end lost 3 bases, the J end lost 1 base, and 6 bases lay between the germline ends. There are 13 residues in the CDR3. The chain's CDR3 is CASSFWRNTEAFF. CDR3 nucleotides: TGTGCCAGCAGTTTTTGGCGGAACACTGAAGCTTTCTTT.

This clonotype was seen at least ten times. This chain links TRBV10-3 with TRBJ1-1, with D tentatively TRBD1 (6 bases). The CDR3 is made up of 13 amino acids. The V end was cut by 10 bases, the J end by 1 base, with 13 bases between. The germline CDR1 and CDR2 sequences are ENHRY and SYGVKD. For the CDR3, the DNA is TGTGCCACCCGGACAGTGGGGAACACTGAAGCTTTCTTT. Protein product: CATRTVGNTEAFF.

This clonotype was picked up many times. The chain couples TRBV12-3 or TRBV12-4 to TRBJ2-7; either TRBD1 or TRBD2 may fit D (7 bases each). This CDR3 contains 17 residues. V gave up 5 bases and J gave up 2 bases, with 22 bases separating them. The CDR3 region is CASSNLPDREGAYEQYF. The DNA of the CDR3 is TGTGCCAGCAGTAACCTACCCGACAGGGAGGGTGCCTACGAGCAGTACTTC.

This clonotype was seen many times. This chain joins TRBV6-2 or TRBV6-3 and TRBJ1-5; D is perhaps TRBD1 (6 bases). The germline V gene has CDR1 MNHEY and CDR2 SVGEGT. The CDR3 sequence is 18 residues long. V lost 6 bases and J lost 0, with 21 bases in between. This CDR3 is CASRPLSGQSNSNQPQHF. The CDR3 coding sequence is TGTGCCAGCAGGCCCCTATCCGGACAGTCGAATAGCAATCAGCCCCAGCATTTT.

This clonotype was seen at least ten times. This rearrangement joins TRBV5-1 to TRBJ2-2, with D perhaps matching TRBD1 or TRBD2 (6 bases each). Germline CDR1 SGHRS, CDR2 YFSETQ. This CDR3 is 16 amino acids long. V was pared by 1 base and J by 3 bases, with 13 bases between. The CDR3 nucleotides are TGCGCCAGCAGCTTGAAGGGGGGACGTGACACCGGGGAGCTGTTTTTT. As protein: CASSLKGGRDTGELFF.

In its sample, this clonotype was seen many times. The chain couples TRBV7-3 to TRBJ1-2; a possible D gene is TRBD1 (6 bases). CDR3 size: 13 residues. Germline V lookup: CDR1 SGHTA, CDR2 FQGTGA. V lost 5 bases, J lost 8 bases, and 15 bases lay in between. The CDR3 loop reads CASSPGGGGGYTF. DNA of the CDR3: TGTGCCAGCAGCCCCGGTGGGGGCGGCGGCTACACCTTC.

This clonotype occurred many times. V usage is TRBV6-1 and J usage is TRBJ1-5; maybe TRBD1 (5 bases). The CDR3 runs to 13 residues. V was shortened by 6 bases and J by 4 bases, with 10 bases between the two germline ends. CDR1 and CDR2 from the germline V gene are MNHNS and SASEGT. The CDR3 DNA reads TGTGCCAGCAGCAAACAGGAGAATCAGCCCCAGCATTTT. Translated, it gives CASSKQENQPQHF.